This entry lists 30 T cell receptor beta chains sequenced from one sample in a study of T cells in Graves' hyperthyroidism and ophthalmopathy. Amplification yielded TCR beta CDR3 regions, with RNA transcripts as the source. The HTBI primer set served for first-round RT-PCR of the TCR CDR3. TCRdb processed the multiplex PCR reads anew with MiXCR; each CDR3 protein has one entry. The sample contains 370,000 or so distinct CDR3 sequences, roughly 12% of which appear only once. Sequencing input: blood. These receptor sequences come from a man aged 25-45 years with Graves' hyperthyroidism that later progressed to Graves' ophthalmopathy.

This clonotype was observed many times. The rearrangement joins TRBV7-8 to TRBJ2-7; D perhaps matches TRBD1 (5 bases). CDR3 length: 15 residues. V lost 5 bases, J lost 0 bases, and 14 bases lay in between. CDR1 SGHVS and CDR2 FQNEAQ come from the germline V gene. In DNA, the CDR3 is TGTGCCAGCAGCCCACTCGGTGGGGCCTCCTACGAGCAGTACTTC. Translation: CASSPLGGASYEQYF.

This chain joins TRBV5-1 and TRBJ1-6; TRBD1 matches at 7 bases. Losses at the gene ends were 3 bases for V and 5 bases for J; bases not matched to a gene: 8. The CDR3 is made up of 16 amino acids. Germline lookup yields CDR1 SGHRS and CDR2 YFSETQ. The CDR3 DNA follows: TGCGCCAGCAGCTCACAGGGGCTGTTCCATAATTCACCCCTCCACTTT. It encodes CASSSQGLFHNSPLHF.

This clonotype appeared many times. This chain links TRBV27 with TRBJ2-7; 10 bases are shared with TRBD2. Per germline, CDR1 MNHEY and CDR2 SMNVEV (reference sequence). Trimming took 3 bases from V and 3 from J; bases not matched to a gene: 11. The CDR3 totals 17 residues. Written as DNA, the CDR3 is TGTGCCAGCAGTTTGGGTAGCGGGGGGCCGGATTTCTACGAGCAGTACTTC. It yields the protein CASSLGSGGPDFYEQYF.

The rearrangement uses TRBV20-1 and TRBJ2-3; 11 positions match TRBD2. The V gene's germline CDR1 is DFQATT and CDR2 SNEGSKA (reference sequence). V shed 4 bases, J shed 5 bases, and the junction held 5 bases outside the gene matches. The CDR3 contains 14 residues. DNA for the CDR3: TGCAGTGCTATAGCGGGGGGGATTAGAGATACGCAGTATTTT. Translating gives CSAIAGGIRDTQYF.

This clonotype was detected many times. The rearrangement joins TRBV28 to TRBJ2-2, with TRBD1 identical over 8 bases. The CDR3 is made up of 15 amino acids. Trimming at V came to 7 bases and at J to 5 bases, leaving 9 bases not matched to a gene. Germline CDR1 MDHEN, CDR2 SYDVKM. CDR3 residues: CASTLDRVFTGELFF. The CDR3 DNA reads TGTGCCAGCACTTTGGACAGGGTTTTTACCGGGGAGCTGTTTTTT.

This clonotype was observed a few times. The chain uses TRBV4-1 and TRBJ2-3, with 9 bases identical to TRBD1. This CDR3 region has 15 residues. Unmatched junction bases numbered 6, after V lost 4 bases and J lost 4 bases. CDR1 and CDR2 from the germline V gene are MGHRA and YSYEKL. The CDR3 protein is CASSRGQGRSDTQYF. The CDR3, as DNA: TGCGCCAGCAGCCGAGGACAGGGGAGGTCAGATACGCAGTATTTT.

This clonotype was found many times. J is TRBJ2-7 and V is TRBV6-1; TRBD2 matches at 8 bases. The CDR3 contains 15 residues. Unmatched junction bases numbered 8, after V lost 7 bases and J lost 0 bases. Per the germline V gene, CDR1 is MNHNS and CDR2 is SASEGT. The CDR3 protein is CASKTRGGPSYEQYF. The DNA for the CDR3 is TGTGCCAGCAAGACCCGGGGGGGGCCCTCCTACGAGCAGTACTTC.

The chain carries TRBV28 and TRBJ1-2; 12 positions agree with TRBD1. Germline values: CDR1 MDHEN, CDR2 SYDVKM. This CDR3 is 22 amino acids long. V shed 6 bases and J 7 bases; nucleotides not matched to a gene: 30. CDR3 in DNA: TGTGCCAGCAGCCAAGATCCGGGACAGGGGGCGAGTTATTCCCCCCGGTTGCTTGGCTACACCTTC. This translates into CASSQDPGQGASYSPRLLGYTF.

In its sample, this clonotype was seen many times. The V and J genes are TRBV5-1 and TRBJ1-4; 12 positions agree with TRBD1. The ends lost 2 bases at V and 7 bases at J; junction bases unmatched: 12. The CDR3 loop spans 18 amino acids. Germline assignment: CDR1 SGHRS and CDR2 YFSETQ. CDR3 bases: TGCGCCAGCAGCTTAACATTTCGGGACAGGGGGCCGTCTGAAAAACTGTTTTTT. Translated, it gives CASSLTFRDRGPSEKLFF. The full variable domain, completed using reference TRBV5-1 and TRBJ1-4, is KAGVTQTPRYLIKTRGQQVTLSCSPISGHRSVSWYQQTPGQGLQFLFEYFSETQRNKGNFPGRFSGRQFSNSRSEMNVSTLELGDSALYLCASSLTFRDRGPSEKLFFGSGTQLSVL.

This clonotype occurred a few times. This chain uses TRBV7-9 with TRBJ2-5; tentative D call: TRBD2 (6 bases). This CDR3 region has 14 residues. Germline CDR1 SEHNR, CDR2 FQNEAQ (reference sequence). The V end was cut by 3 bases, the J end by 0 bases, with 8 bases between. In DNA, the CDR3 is TGTGCCAGCAGCTTGTCGGGGGACCAAGAGACCCAGTACTTC. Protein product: CASSLSGDQETQYF.

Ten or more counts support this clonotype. The CDR3 DNA is TGTGCCAGCCGATACACAGGGGGCATGGGGAATCAGCCCCAGCATTTT. It is translated as CASRYTGGMGNQPQHF. V gene TRBV2 combines with J gene TRBJ1-5; 9 nucleotides line up with TRBD1. The CDR3 is 16 amino acids. Germline V gene lookup returns CDR1 SNHLY and CDR2 FYNNEI. V lost 8 bases, J lost 4 bases, and 12 bases stayed unmatched.

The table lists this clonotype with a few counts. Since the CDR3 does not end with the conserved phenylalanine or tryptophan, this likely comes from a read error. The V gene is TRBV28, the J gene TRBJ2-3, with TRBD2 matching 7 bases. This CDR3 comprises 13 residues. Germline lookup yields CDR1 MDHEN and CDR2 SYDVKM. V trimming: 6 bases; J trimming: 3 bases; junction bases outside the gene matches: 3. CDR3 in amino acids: CASSWGGTDTQYL. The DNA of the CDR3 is TGTGCCAGCAGCTGGGGGGGTACAGATACGCAGTATCTT.

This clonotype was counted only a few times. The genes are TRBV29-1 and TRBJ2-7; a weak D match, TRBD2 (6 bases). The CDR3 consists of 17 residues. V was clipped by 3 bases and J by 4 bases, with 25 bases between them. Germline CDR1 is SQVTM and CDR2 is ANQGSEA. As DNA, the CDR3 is TGCAGCGTTGAGGAGGAGGGGTGGGAGTCGGAATTTTACGAGCAGTACTTC. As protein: CSVEEEGWESEFYEQYF.

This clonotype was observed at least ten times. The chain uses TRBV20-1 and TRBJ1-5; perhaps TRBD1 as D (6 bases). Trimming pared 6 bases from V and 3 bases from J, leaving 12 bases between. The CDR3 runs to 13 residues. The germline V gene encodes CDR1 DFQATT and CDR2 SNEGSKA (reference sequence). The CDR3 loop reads CSAIQGPNQPQHF. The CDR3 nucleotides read TGCAGTGCCATACAGGGCCCCAATCAGCCCCAGCATTTT.

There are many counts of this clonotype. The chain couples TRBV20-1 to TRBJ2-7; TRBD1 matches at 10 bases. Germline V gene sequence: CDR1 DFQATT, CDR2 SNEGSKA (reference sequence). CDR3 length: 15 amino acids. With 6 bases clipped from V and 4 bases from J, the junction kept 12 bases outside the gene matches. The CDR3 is CSARQDRGRMYEQYF. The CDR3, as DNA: TGCAGTGCCCGTCAAGACAGGGGGCGCATGTACGAGCAGTACTTC.

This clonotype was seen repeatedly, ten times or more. CDR3 in amino acids: CASSLAYRGHTEAFF. The CDR3 nucleotides are TGCGCCAGCAGCTTGGCTTACAGGGGACACACTGAAGCTTTCTTT. V is TRBV5-1 and J is TRBJ1-1; 7 bases align to TRBD1. Germline V gives CDR1 SGHRS, CDR2 YFSETQ. The CDR3 runs 15 residues. V dropped 0 bases and J dropped 3; count of bases not matched to a gene: 5.

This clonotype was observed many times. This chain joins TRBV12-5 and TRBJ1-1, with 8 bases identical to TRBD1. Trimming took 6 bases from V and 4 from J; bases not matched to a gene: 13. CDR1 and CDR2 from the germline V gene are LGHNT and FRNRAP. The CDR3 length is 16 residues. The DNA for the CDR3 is TGTGCTAGTGGCCGCGAAATCGGACAGGGCGGCACTGAAGCTTTCTTT. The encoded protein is CASGREIGQGGTEAFF. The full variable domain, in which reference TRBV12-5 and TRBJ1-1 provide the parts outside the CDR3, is DARVTQTPRHKVTEMGQEVTMRCQPILGHNTVFWYRQTMMQGLELLAYFRNRAPLDDSGMPKDRFSAEMPDATLATLKIQPSEPRDSAVYFCASGREIGQGGTEAFFGQGTRLTVV.

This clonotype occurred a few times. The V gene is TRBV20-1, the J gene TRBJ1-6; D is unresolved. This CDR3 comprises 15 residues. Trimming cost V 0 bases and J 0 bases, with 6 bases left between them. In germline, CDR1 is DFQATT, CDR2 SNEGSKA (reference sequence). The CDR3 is CSAREGSSYNSPLHF. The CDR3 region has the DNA TGCAGTGCTAGAGAAGGTTCCTCCTATAATTCACCCCTCCACTTT.

The CDR3 loop is CASSLRGKGAHSGNTIYF. CDR3 nucleotide sequence: TGTGCCAGCAGCTTAAGGGGGAAAGGGGCTCATTCTGGAAACACCATATATTTT. The chain is built from TRBV7-9 and TRBJ1-3; possible D gene TRBD1, 6 bases. Germline values: CDR1 SEHNR, CDR2 FQNEAQ (reference sequence). V was cut by 2 bases and J by 1 base, with 18 bases left in between. The CDR3 has 18 residues.

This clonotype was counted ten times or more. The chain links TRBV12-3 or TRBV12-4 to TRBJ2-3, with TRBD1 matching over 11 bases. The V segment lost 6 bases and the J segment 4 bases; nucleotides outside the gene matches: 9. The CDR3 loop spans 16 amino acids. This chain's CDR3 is CASSLLDRGRPDTQYF. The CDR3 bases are TGTGCCAGCAGCCTGTTGGACAGGGGGCGCCCAGATACGCAGTATTTT.

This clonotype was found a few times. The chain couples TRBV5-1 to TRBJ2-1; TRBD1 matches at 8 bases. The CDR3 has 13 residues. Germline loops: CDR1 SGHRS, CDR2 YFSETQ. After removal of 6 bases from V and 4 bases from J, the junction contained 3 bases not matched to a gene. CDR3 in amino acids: CASNRQGYNEQFF. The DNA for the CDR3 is TGCGCCAGCAACAGACAGGGGTACAATGAGCAGTTCTTC.

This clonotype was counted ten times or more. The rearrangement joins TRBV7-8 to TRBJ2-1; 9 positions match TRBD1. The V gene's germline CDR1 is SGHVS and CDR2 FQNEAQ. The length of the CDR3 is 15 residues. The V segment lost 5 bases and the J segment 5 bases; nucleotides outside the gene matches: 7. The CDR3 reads CASSLQGALDNEQFF. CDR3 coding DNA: TGTGCCAGCAGCCTACAGGGGGCTCTAGACAATGAGCAGTTCTTC.

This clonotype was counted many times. The CDR3 reads CASSLPRTGNSPLHF. CDR3 DNA: TGTGCCAGCAGTTTACCCCGGACAGGGAATTCACCCCTCCACTTT. The chain combines TRBV28 with TRBJ1-6; 8 nucleotides agree with TRBD1. The ends lost 2 bases at V and 7 bases at J; junction bases unmatched: 4. There are 15 residues in the CDR3. Germline V CDR1 and CDR2: MDHEN, SYDVKM.

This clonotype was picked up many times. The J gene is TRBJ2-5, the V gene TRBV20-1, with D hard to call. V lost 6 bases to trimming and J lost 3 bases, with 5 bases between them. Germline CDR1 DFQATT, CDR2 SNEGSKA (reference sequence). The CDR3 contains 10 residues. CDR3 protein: CSAAEETQYF. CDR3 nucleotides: TGCAGTGCGGCAGAAGAGACCCAGTACTTC.

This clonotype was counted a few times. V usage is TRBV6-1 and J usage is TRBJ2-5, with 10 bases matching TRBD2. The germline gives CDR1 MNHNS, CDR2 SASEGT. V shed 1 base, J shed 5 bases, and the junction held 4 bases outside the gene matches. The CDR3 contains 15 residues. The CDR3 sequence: CASSEEAGGPETQYF. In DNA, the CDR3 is TGTGCCAGCAGTGAAGAAGCGGGGGGGCCCGAGACCCAGTACTTC.

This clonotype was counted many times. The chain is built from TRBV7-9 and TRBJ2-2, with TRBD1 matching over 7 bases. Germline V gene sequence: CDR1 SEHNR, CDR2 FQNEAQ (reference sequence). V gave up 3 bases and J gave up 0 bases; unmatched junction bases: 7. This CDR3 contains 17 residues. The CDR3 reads CASSFAKDRPNTGELFF. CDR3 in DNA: TGTGCCAGCAGCTTTGCTAAGGACAGGCCGAACACCGGGGAGCTGTTTTTT. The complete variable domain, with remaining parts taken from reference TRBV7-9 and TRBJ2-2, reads DTGVSQNPRHKITKRGQNVTFRCDPISEHNRLYWYRQTLGQGPEFLTYFQNEAQLEKSRLLSDRFSAERPKGSFSTLEIQRTEQGDSAMYLCASSFAKDRPNTGELFFGEGSRLTVL.

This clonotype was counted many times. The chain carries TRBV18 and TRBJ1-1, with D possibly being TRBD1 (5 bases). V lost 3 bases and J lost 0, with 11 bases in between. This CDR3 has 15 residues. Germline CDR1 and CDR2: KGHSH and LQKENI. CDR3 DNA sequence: TGTGCCAGCTCACCCTTGGGGCAGCTGAACACTGAAGCTTTCTTT. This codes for CASSPLGQLNTEAFF.

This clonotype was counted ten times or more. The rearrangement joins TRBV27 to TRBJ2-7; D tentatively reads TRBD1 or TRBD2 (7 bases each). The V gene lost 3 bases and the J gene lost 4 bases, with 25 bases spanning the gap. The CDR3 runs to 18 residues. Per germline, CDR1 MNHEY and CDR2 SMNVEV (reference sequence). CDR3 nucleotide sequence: TGTGCCAGCAGTTTGGGGACAGTCCTAGGCGGGGGACCTTACGAGCAGTACTTC. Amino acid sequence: CASSLGTVLGGGPYEQYF.

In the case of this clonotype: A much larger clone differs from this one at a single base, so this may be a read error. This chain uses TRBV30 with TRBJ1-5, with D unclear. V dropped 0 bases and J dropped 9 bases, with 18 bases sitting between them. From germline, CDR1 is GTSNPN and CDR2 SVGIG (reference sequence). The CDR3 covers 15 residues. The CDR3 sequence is CAWSVGLFESRPQHF. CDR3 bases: TGTGCCTGGAGTGTCGGACTCTTTGAATCGCGGCCCCAGCATTTT. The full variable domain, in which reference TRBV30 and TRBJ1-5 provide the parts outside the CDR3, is SQTIHQWPATLVQPVGSPLSLECTVEGTSNPNLYWYRQAAGRGLQLLFYSVGIGQISSEVPQNLSASRPQDRQFILSSKKLLLSDSGFYLCAWSVGLFESRPQHFGDGTRLSIL.

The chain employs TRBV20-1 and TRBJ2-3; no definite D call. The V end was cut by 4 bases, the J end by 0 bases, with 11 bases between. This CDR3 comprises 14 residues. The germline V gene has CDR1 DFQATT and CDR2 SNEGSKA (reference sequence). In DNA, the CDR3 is TGCAGTGCTATCCACCGGGCAAGCACAGATACGCAGTATTTT. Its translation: CSAIHRASTDTQYF.